What follows are 23 T cell receptor beta chains derived from one specimen sequenced in a study of blood T cells in healthy people across ages. The authors ran a second PCR of roughly 6 to 12 cycles using a sample-barcoded 5' primer and a J-beta primer mix. TCRdb re-called the 5' RACE reads through MiXCR, storing one row per CDR3 protein. The table has fewer than 950,000 distinct CDR3 sequences, under 40% seen once; the top ten hold roughly 13%. Sequencing was done on a sample of blood. Every receptor here comes from a man aged 18 to 29 in good health.

The chain couples TRBV4-2 to TRBJ2-3; D unclear. Trimming removed 4 bases at V and 3 bases at J, with 11 bases between. Looked up from germline, CDR1 is LGHNA and CDR2 is YNFKEQ. The CDR3 consists of 14 residues. The CDR3: CASSPRVGTDTQYF. CDR3 DNA sequence: TGTGCCAGCAGCCCCCGGGTTGGGACAGATACGCAGTATTTT.

As regards this clonotype: Given a much more abundant clone one base away, this may be a read error. The chain links TRBV29-1 to TRBJ2-7; tentative D call: TRBD1 (5 bases). The J call could be wrong; TRBJ2-5 is a better fit for the DNA end. Germline CDR1 is SQVTM and CDR2 is ANQGSEA. The CDR3 runs 13 residues. This CDR3 is CNVDGRVRETQYF. In nucleotides, the CDR3 is TGCAACGTTGACGGCAGGGTGAGGGAGACCCAGTACTTC.

This clonotype was detected a few times. This chain links TRBV2 with TRBJ1-1; D is ambiguous. The CDR3 spans 12 residues. Between the trimmed V and J ends, which lost 7 bases and 0 bases, there was a span of 6 bases. Germline V lookup: CDR1 SNHLY, CDR2 FYNNEI. CDR3 residues: CASNTVNTEAFF. The CDR3 nucleotides read TGTGCCAGCAATACAGTGAACACTGAAGCTTTCTTT. The variable domain in full, with the rest retrieved from reference TRBV2 and TRBJ1-1, is EPEVTQTPSHQVTQMGQEVILRCVPISNHLYFYWYRQILGQKVEFLVSFYNNEISEKSEIFDDQFSVERPDGSNFTLKIRSTKLEDSAMYFCASNTVNTEAFFGQGTRLTVV.

The J gene is TRBJ2-7, the V gene TRBV11-2; the match to TRBD1 covers 7 bases. The DNA end lines up better with TRBJ2-5; the J call may be wrong. This CDR3 contains 15 residues. Germline V lookup: CDR1 SGHAT, CDR2 FQNNGV. In nucleotides, the CDR3 is TGTGCCAGCAGCCCACAGGGGTGGGCCCAAGAGACCCAGTACTTC. As protein: CASSPQGWAQETQYF.

The chain has TRBV5-5 and TRBJ1-1; D uncertain. The germline gives CDR1 SGHKS, CDR2 YYEKEE (reference sequence). CDR3 length: 13 amino acids. Trimming cost V 2 bases and J 7 bases, with 12 bases left between them. The CDR3 region is CASSLPTANEAFF. DNA for the CDR3: TGTGCCAGCAGCTTACCGACTGCCAATGAAGCTTTCTTT. Full variable domain (remainder filled in from reference TRBV5-5 and TRBJ1-1): DAGVTQSPTHLIKTRGQQVTLRCSPISGHKSVSWYQQVLGQGPQFIFQYYEKEERGRGNFPDRFSARQFPNYSSELNVNALLLGDSALYLCASSLPTANEAFFGQGTRLTVV.

Concerning this clonotype itself: One base away lies a much larger clone, so this may be a sequencing read error. CDR3 sequence reads: CASSLLAGQETQFF. Here the CDR3 DNA reads TGTGCCAGCAGTTTACTAGCCGGCCAAGAGACCCAGTTCTTC. This rearrangement joins TRBV6-5 to TRBJ2-1; possibly TRBD2 for D (6 bases). V was pared by 4 bases and J by 13 bases, with 20 bases between. Germline lookup yields CDR1 MNHEY and CDR2 SVGAGI. The CDR3 contains 14 residues.

The table lists this clonotype with a few counts. The rearrangement uses TRBV2 and TRBJ2-3; D ambiguous. There are 14 residues in the CDR3. The germline V and J ends were trimmed by 4 bases and 0 bases, with 8 bases remaining between them. Germline lookup yields CDR1 SNHLY and CDR2 FYNNEI. This CDR3 is CASSGGFSTDTQYF. The DNA for the CDR3 is TGTGCCAGCAGTGGTGGTTTTAGCACAGATACGCAGTATTTT.

This clonotype was seen only once. The chain recombines TRBV20-1 with TRBJ2-4; D might be TRBD2 (6 bases). The J call is uncertain, as TRBJ2-7 better fits the DNA end. This CDR3 is 13 amino acids long. Germline lookup yields CDR1 DFQATT and CDR2 SNEGSKA (reference sequence). CDR3 DNA: TGCGGATTCCAGGGAGGTGGGGGCTACGAGCAGTACTTC. This codes for CGFQGGGGYEQYF.

This rearrangement joins TRBV20-1 to TRBJ1-1; perhaps TRBD1 as D (6 bases). The CDR3 extends over 14 amino acids. Germline V CDR1 and CDR2: DFQATT, SNEGSKA (reference sequence). V was cut by 0 bases and J by 3 bases, with 11 bases left in between. The CDR3 coding sequence is TGCAGTGCTAGAGATTACAGGGCGGACACTGAAGCTTTCTTT. Protein sequence: CSARDYRADTEAFF.

This clonotype occurred many times. J is TRBJ2-5 and V is TRBV2; 8 bases are shared with TRBD2. V was pared by 4 bases and J by 2 bases, with 3 bases of the junction left unmatched. CDR3 length equals 14 residues. Germline V gene sequence: CDR1 SNHLY, CDR2 FYNNEI. CDR3 protein: CASSVAGLQETQYF. The CDR3 coding sequence is TGTGCCAGCAGTGTAGCGGGGTTACAAGAGACCCAGTACTTC.

This clonotype was seen ten or more times. The rearrangement uses TRBV7-3 and TRBJ2-6; D gene unclear. The germline V gene has CDR1 SGHTA and CDR2 FQGTGA. The CDR3 runs 14 residues. V gave up 1 base and J gave up 2 bases, with 3 bases separating them. CDR3 nucleotides: TGTGCCAGCAGCTTAAATCCTGGGGCCAACGTCCTGACTTTC. It codes for CASSLNPGANVLTF.

J is TRBJ1-2 and V is TRBV25-1, with TRBD1 matching 9 bases. The germline CDR1 and CDR2 sequences are MGHDK and SYGVNS. The trim removed 4 bases at V and 7 bases at J, leaving 1 base unmatched. This CDR3 has 12 amino acids. CDR3 sequence: CASSGTGVGYTF. The CDR3 DNA sequence: TGTGCCAGCAGTGGGACAGGGGTTGGCTACACCTTC.

This rearrangement joins TRBV3-1 to TRBJ1-2, with D tentatively TRBD1 (6 bases). The V gene's germline CDR1 is LGHDT and CDR2 YNNKEL (reference sequence). CDR3 length: 15 amino acids. Trimming removed 0 bases at V and 2 bases at J, with 10 bases between. The CDR3 DNA reads as TGTGCCAGCAGCCAAGACAGGGGTAGGAACTATGGCTACACCTTC. The encoded protein is CASSQDRGRNYGYTF.

This clonotype was seen more than once but under ten times. The chain combines TRBV12-3 or TRBV12-4 with TRBJ2-1; a possible D gene is TRBD1 (9 bases). Between the trimmed V and J ends, which lost 6 bases and 13 bases, there was a span of 25 bases. This CDR3 spans 15 amino acids. In DNA form, the CDR3 reads TGTGCCAGCAGCCGGGGGGGACAGGGTTCTCGAATACAGTTCTTC. Its protein product is CASSRGGQGSRIQFF.

This clonotype was found many times. This chain joins TRBV5-1 and TRBJ2-1, with a tentative D call TRBD2 (5 bases). V shed 4 bases and J shed 3 bases, with 14 bases lying between them. CDR3 length: 15 residues. Germline V gene sequence: CDR1 SGHRS, CDR2 YFSETQ. This CDR3 is CASSKRPGIYNEQFF. The CDR3 DNA reads TGCGCCAGCAGCAAGAGACCGGGAATCTACAATGAGCAGTTCTTC. The whole variable domain, remainder taken from reference TRBV5-1 and TRBJ2-1, is KAGVTQTPRYLIKTRGQQVTLSCSPISGHRSVSWYQQTPGQGLQFLFEYFSETQRNKGNFPGRFSGRQFSNSRSEMNVSTLELGDSALYLCASSKRPGIYNEQFFGPGTRLTVL.

The sample holds a few counts of this clonotype. The chain links TRBV20-1 to TRBJ2-7; 9 bases map to TRBD1. Trimming at V came to 6 bases and at J to 3 bases, leaving 9 bases not matched to a gene. CDR1 is DFQATT, CDR2 SNEGSKA, per germline (reference sequence). This CDR3 has 14 amino acids. CDR3 in amino acids: CSAGSGTGSYEQYF. CDR3 sequence (DNA): TGCAGTGCAGGGAGTGGGACAGGGAGCTACGAGCAGTACTTC.

This clonotype has only one observation. J is TRBJ2-5 and V is TRBV28; D gene unclear. Germline V gene lookup returns CDR1 MDHEN and CDR2 SYDVKM. Deletions cut 4 bases from V and 5 bases from J, with 8 bases between. This CDR3 contains 12 residues. In nucleotides, the CDR3 is TGTGCCAGCAGTTCCAGTCTGGAGACCCAGTACTTC. Translation: CASSSSLETQYF.

The V and J genes are TRBV20-1 and TRBJ1-4, with D unresolved. V was clipped by 1 base and J by 5 bases, with 8 bases between them. This CDR3 is built from 13 residues. Per the germline V gene, CDR1 is DFQATT and CDR2 is SNEGSKA (reference sequence). The chain's CDR3 is CSARVATNEKLFF. CDR3 in DNA: TGCAGTGCTAGAGTTGCGACAAATGAAAAACTGTTTTTT.

This chain joins TRBV20-1 and TRBJ2-4; possibly TRBD1 for D (6 bases). The end of the DNA fits TRBJ2-5 better, so the J call may be wrong. This CDR3 has 16 residues. CDR1 and CDR2 from the germline V gene are DFQATT and SNEGSKA (reference sequence). The CDR3: CSARDSPTGFMETQYF. The CDR3 DNA is TGCAGTGCTAGAGATAGTCCCACAGGGTTCATGGAGACCCAGTACTTC.

This clonotype was observed a few times. This chain joins TRBV12-3 or TRBV12-4 and TRBJ1-5; TRBD1 aligns across 8 bases. With V trimmed by 3 bases and J by 4 bases, 11 bases remained unmatched. The CDR3 spans 17 residues. For the CDR3, the DNA is TGTGCCAGCAGTTTTTGGTTGAGGACAGGGAAGAATCAGCCCCAGCATTTT. Protein product: CASSFWLRTGKNQPQHF.

The chain couples TRBV12-3 or TRBV12-4 to TRBJ1-1; D not resolved. CDR3 length: 15 residues. Between the trimmed V and J ends, which lost 0 bases and 7 bases, there was a span of 15 bases. The CDR3 sequence: CASSLATRPLFEAFF. The CDR3 DNA sequence: TGTGCCAGCAGTTTAGCTACCCGACCCCTATTTGAAGCTTTCTTT.

The chain employs TRBV7-7 and TRBJ2-5; 10 bases are shared with TRBD1. The CDR3 loop spans 15 amino acids. Per the germline V gene, CDR1 is SSHAT and CDR2 is FNYEAQ (reference sequence). V shed 0 bases, J shed 2 bases, and the junction held 0 bases outside the gene matches. For the CDR3, the DNA is TGTGCCAGCAGCTTAGCGGGACAGGGGCAAGAGACCCAGTACTTC. The encoded protein is CASSLAGQGQETQYF.

This clonotype was recorded a few times. The chain joins TRBV28 to TRBJ1-5; the D is unclear. This CDR3 has 16 residues. Germline V lookup: CDR1 MDHEN, CDR2 SYDVKM. Trimming removed 8 bases from V and 2 bases from J, with 19 bases in between. The CDR3 DNA reads TGTGCCAGCTCACTCGGAGGGCTTGAGGGCAATCAGCCCCAGCATTTT. Protein product: CASSLGGLEGNQPQHF.